This TCR beta chain was profiled in a study of PD-1 blockade in classical Hodgkin lymphoma (dated by TCRdb to the early 2020s). Describing the broader study: Nivolumab dosing was 3 mg/kg intravenously every 2 weeks, continuing until either disease progression or unacceptable toxicity. The study used TCR beta sequencing and CyTOF to define a peripheral blood immune signature of response to PD-1 blockade in classical Hodgkin lymphoma. Broader findings and caveats from the paper: The study was limited to a single clinical trial cohort, and causes of repertoire differences, possibly disease activity or prior therapy, remained undefined. CD4+ but not CD8+ TCR diversity rose significantly by C4D1 (p=0.0027 vs p=0.16), most apparent in complete responders (p=0.02). Newly diagnosed patients were reported to have lower baseline TCR diversity than healthy donors, and relapsed/refractory patients were reported to have lower baseline TCR diversity still. Lower diversity was observed in patients in whom nivolumab was started less than 1 year after ASCT, and these patients were excluded from later analyses so that confounding by immune reconstitution would be avoided. Baseline diversity similar to that of newly diagnosed patients was observed in trial patients achieving complete response, whereas significantly lower diversity was observed in partial responders and progressors.

About this clone: Its antigen remains unidentified. No per-base quality is available; no much larger clone lies one base away.

Genomic DNA was extracted with the Qiagen DNeasy kit from unsorted PBMCs and from negatively selected CD4+ and CD8+ fractions. TCR beta CDR3 regions were amplified by immunoSEQ multiplex PCR using primers annealing to V and J segments. A synthetic immune receptor repertoire was used to minimize amplification bias, and remaining bias was computationally removed after sequencing. The source study handled its data this way. Repertoire diversity was quantified as the Shannon entropy index using custom Python scripts. Unsorted, CD4+ and CD8+ repertoires were analyzed separately, except for combined analyses in which CD4+ and CD8+ sequences were merged in silico. Clonal expansion was defined as a frequency increase of at least 2-fold after treatment compared with C1D1, and clones undetected at baseline were assigned a pseudocount of 0.5. Clones with 0 or 1 copy at C1D1 were classified as singleton clones, and clones with 2 or more copies were classified as non-singleton clones. Clones expanded in unsorted samples were assigned a CD4+, CD8+ or unknown annotation through matching of protein sequences in sorted samples from the same patient. Wilcoxon tests on paired samples were used to test changes in diversity from C1D1 to C4D1. TCRdb mirrors the immuneACCESS table, restricted to in-frame sequences. Some clones are absent from its copies; in checked studies, under half trace to an unresolved V gene, and the reason for the others is unknown. The V and J calls and clone size are taken from that table; D and trimming were inferred from the DNA. This sample gives 21,000 or so clones in total; approximately 87% of them show up just once. The ten largest clones add up to over 20% of the sample.

According to the study, the label for this sample's time point signals: cycle 4 day 1 (C4D1), after more than five weeks of nivolumab. Every trial patient had relapsed after autologous stem cell transplantation, and cohorts A, B and C differed in prior brentuximab vedotin exposure. The trial cohort included 45 to 65 patients with relapsed/refractory classical Hodgkin lymphoma, and each patient had a best overall response of complete response, partial response or progressive disease. In the multi-cohort phase II CheckMate 205 trial, trial patients received single-agent nivolumab. Best overall response was determined by an independent review committee according to the 2007 International Working Group response criteria. Trial PBMCs were collected immediately before nivolumab initiation (C1D1) and during therapy at cycle 2 day 1 and cycle 4 day 1. After peripheral blood was drawn into 8 mL Vacutainer Cell Preparation Tubes, PBMCs were isolated by centrifugation and then cryopreserved.

V and J lose 6 bases and 2 bases, and a span of 13 bases separates them. For CDR1 and CDR2, the germline V gene (reference sequence) lists GTSNPN and SVGIG. The CDR3 numbers 13 residues from cysteine through phenylalanine. Solely the CDR3 DNA is kept, with 39 bases framed from the first base. This TCR came from a human donor with classical Hodgkin lymphoma. The sequence links TRBV30 to TRBJ1-1; no D gene is confidently identified. The sample consisted of peripheral blood mononuclear cells (PBMCs), taken before the fourth cycle of nivolumab. The nucleotide sequence is TGTGCCTGCCTAAGGTTGGGCAACACTGAAGCTTTCTTT. This codes for CACLRLGNTEAFF.